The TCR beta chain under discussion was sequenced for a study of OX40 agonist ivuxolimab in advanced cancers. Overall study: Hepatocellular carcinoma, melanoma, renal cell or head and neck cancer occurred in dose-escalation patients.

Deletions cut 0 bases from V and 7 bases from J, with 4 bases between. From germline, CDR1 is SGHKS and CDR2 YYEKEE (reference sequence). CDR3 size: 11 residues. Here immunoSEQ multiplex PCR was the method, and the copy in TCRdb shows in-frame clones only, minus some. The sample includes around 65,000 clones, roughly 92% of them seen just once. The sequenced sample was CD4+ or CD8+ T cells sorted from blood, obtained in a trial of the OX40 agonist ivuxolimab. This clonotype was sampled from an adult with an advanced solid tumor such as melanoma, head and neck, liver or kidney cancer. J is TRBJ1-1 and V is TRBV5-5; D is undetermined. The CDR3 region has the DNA TGTGCCAGCAGCTTGGTCGTTGAAGCTTTCTTT. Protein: CASSLVVEAFF. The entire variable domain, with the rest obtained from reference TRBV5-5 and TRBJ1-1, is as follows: DAGVTQSPTHLIKTRGQQVTLRCSPISGHKSVSWYQQVLGQGPQFIFQYYEKEERGRGNFPDRFSARQFPNYSSELNVNALLLGDSALYLCASSLVVEAFFGQGTRLTVV.